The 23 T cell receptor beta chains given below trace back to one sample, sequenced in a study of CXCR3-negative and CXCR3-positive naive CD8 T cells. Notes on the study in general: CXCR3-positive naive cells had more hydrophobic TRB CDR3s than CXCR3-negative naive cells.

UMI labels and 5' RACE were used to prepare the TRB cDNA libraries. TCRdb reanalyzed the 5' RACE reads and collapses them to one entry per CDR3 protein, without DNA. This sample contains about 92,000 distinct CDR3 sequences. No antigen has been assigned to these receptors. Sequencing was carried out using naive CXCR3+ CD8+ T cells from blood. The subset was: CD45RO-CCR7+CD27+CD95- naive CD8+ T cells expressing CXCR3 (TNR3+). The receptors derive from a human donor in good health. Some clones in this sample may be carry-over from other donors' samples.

CDR3 residues: CASSEYFQANWEVEKLFF. The chain employs TRBV25-1 and TRBJ1-4. From germline, CDR1 is MGHDK and CDR2 SYGVNS. This CDR3 contains 18 residues.

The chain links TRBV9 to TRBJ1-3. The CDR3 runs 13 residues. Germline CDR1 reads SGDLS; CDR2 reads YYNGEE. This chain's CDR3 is CASSVDTGNTIYF.

CDR3 residues: CASSVEGLTSGRNNEQFF. The rearrangement joins TRBV9 to TRBJ2-1; TCRdb proposes TRBD2, but this gene call is untestable without DNA. The CDR3 is made up of 18 amino acids. CDR1 is SGDLS, CDR2 YYNGEE, per germline.

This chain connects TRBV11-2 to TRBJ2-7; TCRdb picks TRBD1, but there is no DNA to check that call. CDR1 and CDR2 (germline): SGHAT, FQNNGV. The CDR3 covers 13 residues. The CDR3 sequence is CASTLGTGDEQYF.

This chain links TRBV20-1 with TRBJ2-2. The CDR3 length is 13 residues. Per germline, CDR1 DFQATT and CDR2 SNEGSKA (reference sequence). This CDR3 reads CSASFRHDGELFF.

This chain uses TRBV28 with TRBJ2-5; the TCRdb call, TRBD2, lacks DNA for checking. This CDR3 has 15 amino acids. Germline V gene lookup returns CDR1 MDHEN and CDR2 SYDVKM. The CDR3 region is CASSLVVDYRETQYF.

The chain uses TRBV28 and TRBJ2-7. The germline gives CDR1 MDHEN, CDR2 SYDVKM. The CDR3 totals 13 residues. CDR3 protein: CASSHPWPYEQYF. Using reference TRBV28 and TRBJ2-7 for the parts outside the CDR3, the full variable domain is DVKVTQSSRYLVKRTGEKVFLECVQDMDHENMFWYRQDPGLGLRLIYFSYDVKMKEKGDIPEGYSVSREKKERFSLILESASTNQTSMYLCASSHPWPYEQYFGPGTRLTVT.

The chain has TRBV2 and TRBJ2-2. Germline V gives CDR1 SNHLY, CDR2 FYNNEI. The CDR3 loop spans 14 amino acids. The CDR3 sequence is CASRTLRNTGELFF.

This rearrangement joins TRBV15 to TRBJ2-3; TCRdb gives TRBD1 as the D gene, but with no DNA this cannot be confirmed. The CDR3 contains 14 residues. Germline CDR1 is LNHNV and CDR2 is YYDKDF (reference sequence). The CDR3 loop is CATSKVGGTDTQYF.

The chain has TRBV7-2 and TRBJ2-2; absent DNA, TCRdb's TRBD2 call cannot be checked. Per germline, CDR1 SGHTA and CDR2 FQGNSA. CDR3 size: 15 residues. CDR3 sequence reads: CASTSGRPNTGELFF.

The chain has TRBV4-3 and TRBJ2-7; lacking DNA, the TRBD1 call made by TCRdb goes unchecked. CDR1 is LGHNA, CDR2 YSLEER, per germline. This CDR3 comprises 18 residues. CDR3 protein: CASSQDRSRPGTGDVQYF.

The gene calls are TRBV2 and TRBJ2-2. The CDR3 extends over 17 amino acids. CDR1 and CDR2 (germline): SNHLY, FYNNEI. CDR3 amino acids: CARTGERLTKNTGELFF.

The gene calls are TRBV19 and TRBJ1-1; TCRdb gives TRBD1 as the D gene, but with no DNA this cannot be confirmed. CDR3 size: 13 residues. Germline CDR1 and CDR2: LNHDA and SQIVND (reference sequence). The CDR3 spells CASSRVPGSEAFF.

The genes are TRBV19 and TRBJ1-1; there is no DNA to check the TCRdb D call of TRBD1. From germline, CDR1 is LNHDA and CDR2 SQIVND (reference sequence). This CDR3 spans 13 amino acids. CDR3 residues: CASSATGRTEAFF.

The chain's CDR3 is CASSEEILTGTGYTEAFF. The chain carries TRBV6-1 and TRBJ1-1; lacking DNA, the TRBD1 call made by TCRdb goes unchecked. Germline assignment: CDR1 MNHNS and CDR2 SASEGT. The CDR3 consists of 18 residues.

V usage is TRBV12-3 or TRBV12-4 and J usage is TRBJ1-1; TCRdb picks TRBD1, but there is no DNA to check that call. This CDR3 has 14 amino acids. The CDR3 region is CASSLTTRGTEAFF.

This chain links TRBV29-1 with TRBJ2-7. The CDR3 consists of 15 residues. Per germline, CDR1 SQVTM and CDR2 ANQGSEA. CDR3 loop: CSVEGTDRGSYEQYF.

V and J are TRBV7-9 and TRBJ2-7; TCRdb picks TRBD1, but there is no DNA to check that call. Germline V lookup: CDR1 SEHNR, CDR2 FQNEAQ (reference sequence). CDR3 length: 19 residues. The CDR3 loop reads CASSFPGTGAPSPFYEQYF. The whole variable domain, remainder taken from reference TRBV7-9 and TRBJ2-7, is DTGVSQNPRHKITKRGQNVTFRCDPISEHNRLYWYRQTLGQGPEFLTYFQNEAQLEKSRLLSDRFSAERPKGSFSTLEIQRTEQGDSAMYLCASSFPGTGAPSPFYEQYFGPGTRLTVT.

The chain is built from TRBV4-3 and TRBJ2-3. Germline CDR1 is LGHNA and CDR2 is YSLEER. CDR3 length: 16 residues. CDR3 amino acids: CASSQDLRASTDTQYF.

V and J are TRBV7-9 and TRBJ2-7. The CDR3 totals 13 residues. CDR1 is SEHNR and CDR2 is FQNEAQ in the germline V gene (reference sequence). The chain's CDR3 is CASSPIPVDEQYF.

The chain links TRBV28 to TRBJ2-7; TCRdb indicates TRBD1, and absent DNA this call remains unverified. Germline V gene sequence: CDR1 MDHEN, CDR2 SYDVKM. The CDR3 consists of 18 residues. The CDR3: CASSLRGLAAASSYEQYF.

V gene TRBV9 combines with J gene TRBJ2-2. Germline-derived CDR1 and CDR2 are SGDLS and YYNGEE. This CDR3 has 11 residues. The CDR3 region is CASSDTGELFF.

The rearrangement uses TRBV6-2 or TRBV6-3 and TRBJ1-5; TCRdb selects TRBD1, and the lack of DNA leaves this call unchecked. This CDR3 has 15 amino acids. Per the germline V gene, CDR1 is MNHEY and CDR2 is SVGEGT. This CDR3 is CASSFADRARQPQHF.